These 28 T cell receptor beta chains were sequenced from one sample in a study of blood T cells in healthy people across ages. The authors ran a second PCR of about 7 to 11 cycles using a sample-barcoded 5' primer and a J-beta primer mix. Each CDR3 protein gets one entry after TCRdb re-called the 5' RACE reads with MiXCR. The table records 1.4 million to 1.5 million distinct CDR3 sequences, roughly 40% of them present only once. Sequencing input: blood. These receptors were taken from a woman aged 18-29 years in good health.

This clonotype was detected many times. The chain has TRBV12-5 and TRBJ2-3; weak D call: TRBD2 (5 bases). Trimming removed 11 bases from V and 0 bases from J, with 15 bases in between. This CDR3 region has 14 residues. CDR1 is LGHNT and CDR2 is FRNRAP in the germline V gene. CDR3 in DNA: TGTGCTGCTGTAGCGCCTGCTAGCACAGATACGCAGTATTTT. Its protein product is CAAVAPASTDTQYF.

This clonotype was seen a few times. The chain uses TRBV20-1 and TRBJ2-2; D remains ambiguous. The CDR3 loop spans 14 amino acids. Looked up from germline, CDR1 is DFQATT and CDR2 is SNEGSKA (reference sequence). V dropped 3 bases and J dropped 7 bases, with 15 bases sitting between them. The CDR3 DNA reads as TGCAGTGCTAGTTGGCCTTCCTTCGGCGGGGAGCTGTTTTTT. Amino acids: CSASWPSFGGELFF.

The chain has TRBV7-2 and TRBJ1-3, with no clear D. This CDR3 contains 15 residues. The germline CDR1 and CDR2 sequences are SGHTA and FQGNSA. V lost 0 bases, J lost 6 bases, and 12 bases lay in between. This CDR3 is CASSLAPANLNTIYF. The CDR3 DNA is TGTGCCAGCAGCTTAGCGCCGGCGAACTTAAACACCATATATTTT.

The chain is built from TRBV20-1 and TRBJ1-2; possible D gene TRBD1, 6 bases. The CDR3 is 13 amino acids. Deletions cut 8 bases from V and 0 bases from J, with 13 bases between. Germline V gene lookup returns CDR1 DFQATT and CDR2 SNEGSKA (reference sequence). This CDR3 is CSSRDTTNYGYTF. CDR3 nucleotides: TGCAGTTCGCGGGACACCACTAACTATGGCTACACCTTC.

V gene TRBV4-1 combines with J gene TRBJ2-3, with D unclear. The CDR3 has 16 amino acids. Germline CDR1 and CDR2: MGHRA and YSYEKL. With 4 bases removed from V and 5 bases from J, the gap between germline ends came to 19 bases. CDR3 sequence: CASSRSPLLGGDTQYF. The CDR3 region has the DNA TGCGCCAGCAGCCGATCTCCACTCCTGGGCGGAGATACGCAGTATTTT.

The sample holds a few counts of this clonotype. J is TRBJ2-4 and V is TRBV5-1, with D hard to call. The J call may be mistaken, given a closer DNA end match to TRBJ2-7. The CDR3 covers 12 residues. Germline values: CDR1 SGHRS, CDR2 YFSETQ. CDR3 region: CASSLYADEQYF. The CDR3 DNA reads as TGCGCCAGCAGCTTGTATGCGGACGAGCAGTACTTC.

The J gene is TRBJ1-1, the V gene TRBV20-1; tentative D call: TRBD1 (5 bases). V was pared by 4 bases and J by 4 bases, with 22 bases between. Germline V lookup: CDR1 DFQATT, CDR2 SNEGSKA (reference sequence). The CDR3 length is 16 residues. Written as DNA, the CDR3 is TGCAGTGCTAAAGAGGGGTACAGGCGGTGGGGCACTGAAGCTTTCTTT. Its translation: CSAKEGYRRWGTEAFF.

The CDR3 here is CASLGGAFNEKLFF. The CDR3, as DNA: TGTGCCAGCCTTGGGGGGGCTTTTAATGAAAAACTGTTTTTT. This chain joins TRBV6-1 and TRBJ1-4, with a tentative D call TRBD1 (6 bases). In germline, CDR1 is MNHNS, CDR2 SASEGT. V dropped 8 bases and J dropped 4 bases, with 14 bases sitting between them. The CDR3 runs 14 residues.

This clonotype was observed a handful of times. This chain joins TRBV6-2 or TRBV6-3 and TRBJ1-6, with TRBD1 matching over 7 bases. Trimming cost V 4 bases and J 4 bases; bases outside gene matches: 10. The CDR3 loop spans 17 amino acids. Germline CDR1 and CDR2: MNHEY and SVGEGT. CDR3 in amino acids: CASSSNRQGLYNSPLHF. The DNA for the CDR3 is TGTGCCAGCAGTTCCAATCGACAGGGTCTTTATAATTCACCCCTCCACTTT.

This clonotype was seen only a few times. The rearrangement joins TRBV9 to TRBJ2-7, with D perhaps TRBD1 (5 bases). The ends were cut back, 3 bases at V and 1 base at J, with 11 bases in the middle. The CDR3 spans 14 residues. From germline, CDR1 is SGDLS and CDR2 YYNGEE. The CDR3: CASSAQETSYEQYF. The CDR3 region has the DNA TGTGCCAGCAGCGCACAGGAAACATCCTACGAGCAGTACTTC. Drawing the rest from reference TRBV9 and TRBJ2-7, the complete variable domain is DSGVTQTPKHLITATGQRVTLRCSPRSGDLSVYWYQQSLDQGLQFLIQYYNGEERAKGNILERFSAQQFPDLHSELNLSSLELGDSALYFCASSAQETSYEQYFGPGTRLTVT.

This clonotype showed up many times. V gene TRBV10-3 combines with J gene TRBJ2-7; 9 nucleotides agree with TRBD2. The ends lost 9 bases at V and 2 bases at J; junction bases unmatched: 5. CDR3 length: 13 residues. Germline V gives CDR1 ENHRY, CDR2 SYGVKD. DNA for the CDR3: TGTGCCATTCAGATAGCGGGGGCCTACGAGCAGTACTTC. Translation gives CAIQIAGAYEQYF.

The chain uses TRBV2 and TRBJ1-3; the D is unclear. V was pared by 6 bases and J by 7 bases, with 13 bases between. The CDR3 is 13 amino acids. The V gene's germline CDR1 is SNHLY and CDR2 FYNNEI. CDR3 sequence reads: CASRKMTSNTIYF. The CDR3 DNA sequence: TGTGCCAGCAGGAAAATGACGTCGAACACCATATATTTT.

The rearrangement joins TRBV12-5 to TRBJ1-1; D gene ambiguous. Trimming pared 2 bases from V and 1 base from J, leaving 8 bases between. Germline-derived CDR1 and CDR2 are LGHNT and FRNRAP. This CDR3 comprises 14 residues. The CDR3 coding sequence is TGTGCTAGTGGTTTGAGTACACCGAACACTGAAGCTTTCTTT. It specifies CASGLSTPNTEAFF.

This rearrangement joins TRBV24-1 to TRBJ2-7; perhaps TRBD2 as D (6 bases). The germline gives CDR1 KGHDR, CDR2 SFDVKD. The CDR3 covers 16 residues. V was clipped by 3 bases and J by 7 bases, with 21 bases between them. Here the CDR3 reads CATSDPWRGSYNEQYF. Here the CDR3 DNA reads TGTGCCACCAGTGATCCCTGGAGGGGCTCCTACAATGAGCAGTACTTC.

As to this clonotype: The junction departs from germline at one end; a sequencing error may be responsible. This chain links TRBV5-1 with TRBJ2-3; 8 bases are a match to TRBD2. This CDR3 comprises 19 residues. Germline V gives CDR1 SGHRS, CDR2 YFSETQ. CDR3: CASSTSPGGVIRVPDTQDF. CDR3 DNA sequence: TGCGCCAGCAGCACCTCCCCGGGGGGGGTAATAAGAGTGCCAGATACGCAGGATTTT.

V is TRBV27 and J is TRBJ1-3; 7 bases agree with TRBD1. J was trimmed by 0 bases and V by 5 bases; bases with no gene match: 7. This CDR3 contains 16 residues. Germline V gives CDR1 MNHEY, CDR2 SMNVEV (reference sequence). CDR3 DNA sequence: TGTGCCAGCAGTCCATCGGGACAGCTCTCTGGAAACACCATATATTTT. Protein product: CASSPSGQLSGNTIYF.

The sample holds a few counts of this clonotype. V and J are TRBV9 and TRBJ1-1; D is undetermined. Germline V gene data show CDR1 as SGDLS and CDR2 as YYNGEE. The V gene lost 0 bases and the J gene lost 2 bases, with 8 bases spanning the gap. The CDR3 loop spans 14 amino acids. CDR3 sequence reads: CASSVEAANTEAFF. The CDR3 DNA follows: TGTGCCAGCAGCGTAGAGGCGGCCAACACTGAAGCTTTCTTT.

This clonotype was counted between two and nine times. CDR3 DNA sequence: TGTGCCAGCAGCCTTCGACAGCGCACAGATACGCAGTATTTT. As protein: CASSLRQRTDTQYF. The chain uses TRBV7-2 and TRBJ2-3, with D possibly being TRBD1 (5 bases). The CDR3 contains 14 residues. V was pared by 5 bases and J by 1 base, with 10 bases between. CDR1 is SGHTA and CDR2 is FQGNSA in the germline V gene.

The CDR3 sequence is CASSLGTSGSEDEQFF. The CDR3 DNA reads as TGCGCCAGCAGCTTGGGGACTAGCGGGAGTGAGGATGAGCAGTTCTTC. This rearrangement joins TRBV5-1 to TRBJ2-1; TRBD2 matches 13 bases. This CDR3 comprises 16 residues. Germline assignment: CDR1 SGHRS and CDR2 YFSETQ. V lost 0 bases to trimming and J lost 8 bases; unmatched junction nucleotides: 5.

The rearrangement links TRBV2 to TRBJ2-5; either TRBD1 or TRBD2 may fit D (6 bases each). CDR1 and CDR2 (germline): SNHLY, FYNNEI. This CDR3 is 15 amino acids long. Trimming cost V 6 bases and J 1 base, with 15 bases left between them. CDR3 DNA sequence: TGTGCCAGCAGGATGCCGGGGGCTCCCCAAGAGACCCAGTACTTC. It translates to CASRMPGAPQETQYF.

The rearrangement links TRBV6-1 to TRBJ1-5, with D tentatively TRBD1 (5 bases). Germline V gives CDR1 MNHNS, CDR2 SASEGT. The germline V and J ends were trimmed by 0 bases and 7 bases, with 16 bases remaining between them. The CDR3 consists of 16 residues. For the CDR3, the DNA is TGTGCCAGCAGTGAAGCGGTCCGGGGGGTTCCGCAGCCCCAGCATTTT. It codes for CASSEAVRGVPQPQHF.

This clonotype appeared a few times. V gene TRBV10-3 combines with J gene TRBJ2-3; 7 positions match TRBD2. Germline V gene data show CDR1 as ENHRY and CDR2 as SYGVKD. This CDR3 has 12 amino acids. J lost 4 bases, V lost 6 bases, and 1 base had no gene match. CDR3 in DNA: TGTGCCATCAGGGCGGGAGCAGATACGCAGTATTTT. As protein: CAIRAGADTQYF.

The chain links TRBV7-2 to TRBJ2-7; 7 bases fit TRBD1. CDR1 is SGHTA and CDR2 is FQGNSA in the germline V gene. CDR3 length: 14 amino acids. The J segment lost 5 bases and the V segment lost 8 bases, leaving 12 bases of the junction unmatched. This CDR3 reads CASSTSTGDHEQYF. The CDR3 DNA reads TGTGCCAGCTCCACCTCCACAGGGGATCACGAGCAGTACTTC.

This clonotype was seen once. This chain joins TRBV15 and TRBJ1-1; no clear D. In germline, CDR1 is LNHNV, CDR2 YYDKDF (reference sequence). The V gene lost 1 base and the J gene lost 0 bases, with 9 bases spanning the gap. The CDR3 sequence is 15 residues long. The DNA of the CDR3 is TGTGCCACCAGCAGAGTTGAGCAAATGAACACTGAAGCTTTCTTT. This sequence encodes CATSRVEQMNTEAFF.

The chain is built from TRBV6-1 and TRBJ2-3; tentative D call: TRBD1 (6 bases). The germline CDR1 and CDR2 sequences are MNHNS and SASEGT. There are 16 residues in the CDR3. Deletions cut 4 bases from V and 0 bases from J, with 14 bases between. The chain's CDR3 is CASSVRSQGSTDTQYF. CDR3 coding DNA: TGTGCCAGCAGTGTCCGGAGCCAGGGGAGCACAGATACGCAGTATTTT.

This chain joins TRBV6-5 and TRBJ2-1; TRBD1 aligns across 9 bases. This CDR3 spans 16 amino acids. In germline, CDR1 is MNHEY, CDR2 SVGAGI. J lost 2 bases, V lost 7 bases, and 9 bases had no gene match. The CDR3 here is CASTGSGTGTYNEQFF. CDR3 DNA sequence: TGTGCCAGCACCGGGTCCGGGACAGGGACCTACAATGAGCAGTTCTTC.

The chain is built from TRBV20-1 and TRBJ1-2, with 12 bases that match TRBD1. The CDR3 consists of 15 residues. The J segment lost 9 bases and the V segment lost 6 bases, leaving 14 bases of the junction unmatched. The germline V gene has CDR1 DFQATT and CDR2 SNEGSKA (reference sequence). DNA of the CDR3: TGCAGTGCATCACTTTACCGGGACAGGGGGCCTAGCTACACCTTC. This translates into CSASLYRDRGPSYTF.

Written as DNA, the CDR3 is TGTGCCAGCATCCCAGCGGGACGGGGAGGATATACGCAGTATTTT. This codes for CASIPAGRGGYTQYF. The rearrangement uses TRBV7-8 and TRBJ2-3; 7 bases are a match to TRBD2. This CDR3 is 15 amino acids long. From germline, CDR1 is SGHVS and CDR2 FQNEAQ. The J segment lost 7 bases and the V segment lost 7 bases, leaving 14 bases of the junction unmatched.